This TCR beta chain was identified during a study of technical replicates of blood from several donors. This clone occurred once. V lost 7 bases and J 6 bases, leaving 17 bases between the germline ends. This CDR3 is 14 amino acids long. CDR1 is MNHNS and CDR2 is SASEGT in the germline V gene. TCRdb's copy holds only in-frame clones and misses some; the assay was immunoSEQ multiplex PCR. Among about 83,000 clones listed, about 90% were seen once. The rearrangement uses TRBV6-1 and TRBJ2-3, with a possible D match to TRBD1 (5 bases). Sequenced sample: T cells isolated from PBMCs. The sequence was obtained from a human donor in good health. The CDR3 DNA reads TGTGCCAGCACCTCTCTTCAAGGGGCCGATACGCAGTATTTT. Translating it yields CASTSLQGADTQYF.